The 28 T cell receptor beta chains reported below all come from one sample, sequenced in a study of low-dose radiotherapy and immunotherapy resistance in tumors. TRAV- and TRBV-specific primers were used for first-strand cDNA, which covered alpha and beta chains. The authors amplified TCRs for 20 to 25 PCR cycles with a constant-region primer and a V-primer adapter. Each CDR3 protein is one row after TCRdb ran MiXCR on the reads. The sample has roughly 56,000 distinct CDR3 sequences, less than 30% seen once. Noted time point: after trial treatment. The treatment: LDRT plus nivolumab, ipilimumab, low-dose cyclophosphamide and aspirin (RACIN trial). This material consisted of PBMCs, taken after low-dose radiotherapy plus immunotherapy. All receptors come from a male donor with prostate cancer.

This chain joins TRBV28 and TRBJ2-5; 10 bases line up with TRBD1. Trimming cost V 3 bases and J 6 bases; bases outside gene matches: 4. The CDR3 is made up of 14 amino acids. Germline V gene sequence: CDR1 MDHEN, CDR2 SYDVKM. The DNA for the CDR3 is TGTGCCAGCAGTTTGACAGGGGGCGCGAAGACCCAGTACTTC. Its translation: CASSLTGGAKTQYF.

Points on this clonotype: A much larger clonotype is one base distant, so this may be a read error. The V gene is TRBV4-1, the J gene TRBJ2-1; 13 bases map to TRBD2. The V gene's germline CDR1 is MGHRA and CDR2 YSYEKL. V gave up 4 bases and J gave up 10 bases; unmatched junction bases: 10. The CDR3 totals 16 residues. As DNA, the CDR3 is TGCGCCAGCAGCCCGAATCCGGGACTAGCGGGGTACGAGCAGTTCTTC. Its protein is CASSPNPGLAGYEQFF.

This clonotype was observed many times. The DNA of the CDR3 is TGTGCCAGCAGTTATAAAACAGCGGGCACTGAAGCTTTCTTT. Residues: CASSYKTAGTEAFF. The V gene is TRBV6-1, the J gene TRBJ1-1, with D unclear. V gave up 5 bases and J gave up 4 bases, with 14 bases separating them. The CDR3 is 14 residues long. The V gene's germline CDR1 is MNHNS and CDR2 SASEGT.

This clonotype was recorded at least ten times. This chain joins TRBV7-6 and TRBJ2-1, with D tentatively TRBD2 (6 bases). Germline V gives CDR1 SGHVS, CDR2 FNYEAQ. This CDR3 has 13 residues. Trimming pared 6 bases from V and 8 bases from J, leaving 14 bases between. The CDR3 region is CASSYRDLDEQFF. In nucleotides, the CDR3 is TGTGCCAGCAGTTACCGGGACTTGGATGAGCAGTTCTTC.

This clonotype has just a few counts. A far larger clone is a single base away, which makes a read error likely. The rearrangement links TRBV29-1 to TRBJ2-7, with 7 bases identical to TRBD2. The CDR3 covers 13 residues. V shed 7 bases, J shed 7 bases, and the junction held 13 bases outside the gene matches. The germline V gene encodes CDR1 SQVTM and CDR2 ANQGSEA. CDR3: CSARRAGEGEQYF. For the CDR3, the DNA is TGCAGCGCCCGTCGGGCGGGAGAGGGTGAGCAGTACTTC.

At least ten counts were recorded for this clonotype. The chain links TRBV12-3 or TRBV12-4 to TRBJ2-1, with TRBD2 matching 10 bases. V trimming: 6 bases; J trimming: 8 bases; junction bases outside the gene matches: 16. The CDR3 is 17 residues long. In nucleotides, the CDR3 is TGTGCCAGCAGCTCCCGAGCCAGCGGGAGGGCCAGGGATGAGCAGTTCTTC. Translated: CASSSRASGRARDEQFF.

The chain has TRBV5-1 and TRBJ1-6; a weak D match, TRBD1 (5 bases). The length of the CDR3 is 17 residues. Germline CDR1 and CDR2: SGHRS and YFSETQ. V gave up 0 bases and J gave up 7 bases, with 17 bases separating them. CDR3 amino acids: CASSLDGGASWNSPLHF. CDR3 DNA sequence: TGCGCCAGCAGCTTGGACGGAGGGGCGTCTTGGAATTCACCCCTCCACTTT.

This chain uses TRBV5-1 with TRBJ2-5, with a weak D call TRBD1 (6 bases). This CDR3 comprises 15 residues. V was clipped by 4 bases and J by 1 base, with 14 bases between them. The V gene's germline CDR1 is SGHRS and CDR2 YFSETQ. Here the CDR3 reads CASSPAAGAQETQYF. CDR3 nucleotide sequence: TGCGCCAGCAGCCCAGCAGCAGGGGCCCAAGAGACCCAGTACTTC.

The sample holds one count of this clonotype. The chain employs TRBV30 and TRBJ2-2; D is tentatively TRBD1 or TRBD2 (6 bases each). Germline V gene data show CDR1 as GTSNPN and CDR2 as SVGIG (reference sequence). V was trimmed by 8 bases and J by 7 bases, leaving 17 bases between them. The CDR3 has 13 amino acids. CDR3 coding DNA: TGTGCCGGAGGGGGATCATACATCGGGGAGCTGTTTTTT. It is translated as CAGGGSYIGELFF.

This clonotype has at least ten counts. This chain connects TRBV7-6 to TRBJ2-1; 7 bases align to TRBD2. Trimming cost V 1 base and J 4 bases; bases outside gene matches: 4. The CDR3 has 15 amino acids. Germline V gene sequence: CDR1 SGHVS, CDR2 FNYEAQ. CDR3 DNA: TGTGCCAGCAGCTTAGATGCGGGGGAGTACAATGAGCAGTTCTTC. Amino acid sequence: CASSLDAGEYNEQFF.

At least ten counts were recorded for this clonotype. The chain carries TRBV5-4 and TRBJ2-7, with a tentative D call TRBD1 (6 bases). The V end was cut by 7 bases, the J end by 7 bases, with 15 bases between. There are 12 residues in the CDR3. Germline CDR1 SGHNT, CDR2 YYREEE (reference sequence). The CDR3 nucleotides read TGTGCCAGCCGAATTCCGCAGGGGGAGCAGTACTTC. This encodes CASRIPQGEQYF.

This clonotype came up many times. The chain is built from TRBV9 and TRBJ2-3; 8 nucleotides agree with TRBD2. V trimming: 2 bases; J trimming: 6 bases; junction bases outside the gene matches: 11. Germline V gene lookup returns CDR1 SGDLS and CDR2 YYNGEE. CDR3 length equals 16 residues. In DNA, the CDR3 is TGTGCCAGCAGCGTGTCCGGGGGGGCAAGTTTGGATACGCAGTATTTT. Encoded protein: CASSVSGGASLDTQYF.

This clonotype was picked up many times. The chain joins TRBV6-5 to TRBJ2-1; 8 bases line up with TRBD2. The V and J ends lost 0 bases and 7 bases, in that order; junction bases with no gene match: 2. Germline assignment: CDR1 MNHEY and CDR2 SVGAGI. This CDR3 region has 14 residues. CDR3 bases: TGTGCCAGCAGTTACTCCGGCGGGAGGAATGAGCAGTTCTTC. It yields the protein CASSYSGGRNEQFF.

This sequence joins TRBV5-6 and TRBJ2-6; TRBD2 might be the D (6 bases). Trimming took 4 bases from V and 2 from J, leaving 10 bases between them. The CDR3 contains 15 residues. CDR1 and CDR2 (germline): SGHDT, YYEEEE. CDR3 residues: CASSGGYAGANVLTF. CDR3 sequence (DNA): TGTGCCAGCAGCGGGGGGTATGCTGGGGCCAACGTCCTGACTTTC.

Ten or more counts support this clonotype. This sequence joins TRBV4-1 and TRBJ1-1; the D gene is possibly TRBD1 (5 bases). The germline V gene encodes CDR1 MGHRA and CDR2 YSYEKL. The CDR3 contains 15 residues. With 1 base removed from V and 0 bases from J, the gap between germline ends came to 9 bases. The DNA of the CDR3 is TGCGCCAGCAGCCAAGGGACAATGATGAACACTGAAGCTTTCTTT. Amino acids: CASSQGTMMNTEAFF.

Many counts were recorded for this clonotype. In DNA, the CDR3 is TGTGCCAGCAGTCCCTCGGGGGTCTACGAGCAGTACTTC. This encodes CASSPSGVYEQYF. This chain uses TRBV27 with TRBJ2-7; tentatively, D is TRBD2 (6 bases). The CDR3 length is 13 residues. Trimming shortened V by 5 bases and J by 3 bases, and 11 bases separated the two germline ends. CDR1 and CDR2 from the germline V gene are MNHEY and SMNVEV (reference sequence).

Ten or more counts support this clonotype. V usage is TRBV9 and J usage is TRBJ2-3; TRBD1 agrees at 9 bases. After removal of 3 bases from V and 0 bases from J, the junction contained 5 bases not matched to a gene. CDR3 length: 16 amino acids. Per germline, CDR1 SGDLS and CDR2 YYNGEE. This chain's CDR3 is CASSEGTGFSTDTQYF. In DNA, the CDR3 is TGTGCCAGCAGCGAGGGGACAGGGTTTAGCACAGATACGCAGTATTTT.

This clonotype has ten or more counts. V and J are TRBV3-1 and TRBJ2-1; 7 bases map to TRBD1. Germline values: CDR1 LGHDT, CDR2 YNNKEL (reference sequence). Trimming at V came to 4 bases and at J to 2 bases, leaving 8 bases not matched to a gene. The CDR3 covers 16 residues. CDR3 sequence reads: CASSLLRGRTYNEQFF. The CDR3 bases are TGTGCCAGCAGCCTCCTTAGGGGGCGAACCTACAATGAGCAGTTCTTC.

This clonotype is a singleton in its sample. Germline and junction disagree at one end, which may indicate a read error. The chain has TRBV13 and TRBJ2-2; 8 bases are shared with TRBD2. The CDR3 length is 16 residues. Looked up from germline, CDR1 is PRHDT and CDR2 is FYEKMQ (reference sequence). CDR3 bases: TGTGCCAGCAGCACATTCGGGGGGGCCGGTACCGGGGAGCGGTTTTTT. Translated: CASSTFGGAGTGERFF.

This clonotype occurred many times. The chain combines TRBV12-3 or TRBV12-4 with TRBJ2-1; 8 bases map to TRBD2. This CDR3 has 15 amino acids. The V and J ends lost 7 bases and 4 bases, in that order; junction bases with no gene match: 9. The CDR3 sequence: CASIDTSGAYNEQFF. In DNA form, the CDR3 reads TGTGCCAGCATTGATACTAGCGGAGCATACAATGAGCAGTTCTTC.

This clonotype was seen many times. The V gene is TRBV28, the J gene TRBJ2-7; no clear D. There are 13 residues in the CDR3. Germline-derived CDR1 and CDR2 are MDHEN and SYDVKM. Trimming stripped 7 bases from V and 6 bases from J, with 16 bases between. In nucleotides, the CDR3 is TGTGCCAGCACCGACGACACGGGCGGCGAGCAGTACTTC. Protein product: CASTDDTGGEQYF.

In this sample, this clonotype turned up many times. The CDR3 protein is CSALRGSKNTEAFF. CDR3 DNA: TGCAGTGCACTGAGGGGGAGCAAGAACACTGAAGCTTTCTTT. The rearrangement uses TRBV20-1 and TRBJ1-1, with a weak D call TRBD1 (6 bases). Trimming left V 6 bases short and J 1 base short, with 15 bases between. In germline, CDR1 is DFQATT, CDR2 SNEGSKA (reference sequence). The CDR3 runs 14 residues.

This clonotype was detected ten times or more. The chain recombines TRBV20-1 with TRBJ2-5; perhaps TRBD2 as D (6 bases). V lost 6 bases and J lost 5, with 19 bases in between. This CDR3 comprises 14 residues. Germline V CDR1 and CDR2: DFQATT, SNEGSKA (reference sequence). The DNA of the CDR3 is TGCAGTGCAGGGCCGGCAGGGAGGCGCGAGACCCAGTACTTC. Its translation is CSAGPAGRRETQYF.

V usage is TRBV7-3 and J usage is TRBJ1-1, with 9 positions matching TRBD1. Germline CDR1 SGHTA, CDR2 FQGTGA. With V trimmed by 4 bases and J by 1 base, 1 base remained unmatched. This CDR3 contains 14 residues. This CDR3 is CASSSQGANTEAFF. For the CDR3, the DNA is TGTGCCAGCAGCTCACAGGGGGCGAACACTGAAGCTTTCTTT.

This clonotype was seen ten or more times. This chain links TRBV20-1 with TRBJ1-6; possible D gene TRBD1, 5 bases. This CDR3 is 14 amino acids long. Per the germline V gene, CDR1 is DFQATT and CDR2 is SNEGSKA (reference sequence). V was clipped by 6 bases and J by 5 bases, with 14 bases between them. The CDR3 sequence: CSATGETDNSPLHF. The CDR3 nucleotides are TGCAGTGCCACAGGCGAGACAGATAATTCACCCCTCCACTTT.

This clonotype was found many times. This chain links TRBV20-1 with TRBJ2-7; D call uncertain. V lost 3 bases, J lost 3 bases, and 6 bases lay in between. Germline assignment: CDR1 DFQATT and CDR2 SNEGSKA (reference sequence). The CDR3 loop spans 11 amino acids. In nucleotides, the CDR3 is TGCAGTGCTAGTGGCAGCTACGAGCAGTACTTC. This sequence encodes CSASGSYEQYF.

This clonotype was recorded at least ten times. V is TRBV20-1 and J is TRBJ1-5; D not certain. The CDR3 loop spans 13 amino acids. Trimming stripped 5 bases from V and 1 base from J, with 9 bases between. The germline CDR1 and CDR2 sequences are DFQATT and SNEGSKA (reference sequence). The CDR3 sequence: CSALTESNQPQHF. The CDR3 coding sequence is TGCAGTGCTTTAACAGAGAGCAATCAGCCCCAGCATTTT.

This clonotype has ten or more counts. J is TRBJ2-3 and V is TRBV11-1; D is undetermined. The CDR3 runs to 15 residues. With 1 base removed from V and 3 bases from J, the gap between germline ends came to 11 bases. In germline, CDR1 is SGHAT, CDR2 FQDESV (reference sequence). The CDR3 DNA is TGTGCCAGCAGCTTAGTCTGGGCGGATACAGATACGCAGTATTTT. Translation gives CASSLVWADTDTQYF. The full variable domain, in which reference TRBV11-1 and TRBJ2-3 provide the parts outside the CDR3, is EAEVAQSPRYKITEKSQAVAFWCDPISGHATLYWYRQILGQGPELLVQFQDESVVDDSQLPKDRFSAERLKGVDSTLKIQPAELGDSAMYLCASSLVWADTDTQYFGPGTRLTVL.